The clone carrying this T cell receptor beta chain was recorded at least ten times. Its specificity is not known. These data are taken from a study of molecular identifiers for immune sequencing clone quantification. Study-level points and caveats: For effector cells, clones above 20 RNA copies held over 97% of molecules; for naive cells, under 1%.

Between the trimmed V and J ends, which lost 5 bases and 4 bases, there was a span of 14 bases. Germline CDR1 SEHNR, CDR2 FQNEAQ (reference sequence). The CDR3 spans 14 residues. One entry per CDR3 protein, called by TCRdb with MiXCR from the PCR reads. The table records about 330,000 distinct CDR3 sequences, roughly 23% of them present only once. Preparation of naive CD8 libraries involved roughly 18,000 to 1,100,000 sorted cells and 10%, 30% or 50% RNA. The sequence was obtained from a human donor in good health. Some libraries in this study had Jurkat cell RNA spiked in. The chain couples TRBV7-9 to TRBJ1-1; no clear D. The sample comprised naive CD8+ T cells from blood, with Jurkat cell RNA spiked in. Subset in this sample: FACS-sorted CD8+CD4-CCR7+CD45RA+ naive T cells. The DNA of the CDR3 is TGTGCCAGCAGCGAGGGCCTCGTATTCACTGAAGCTTTCTTT. It codes for CASSEGLVFTEAFF.